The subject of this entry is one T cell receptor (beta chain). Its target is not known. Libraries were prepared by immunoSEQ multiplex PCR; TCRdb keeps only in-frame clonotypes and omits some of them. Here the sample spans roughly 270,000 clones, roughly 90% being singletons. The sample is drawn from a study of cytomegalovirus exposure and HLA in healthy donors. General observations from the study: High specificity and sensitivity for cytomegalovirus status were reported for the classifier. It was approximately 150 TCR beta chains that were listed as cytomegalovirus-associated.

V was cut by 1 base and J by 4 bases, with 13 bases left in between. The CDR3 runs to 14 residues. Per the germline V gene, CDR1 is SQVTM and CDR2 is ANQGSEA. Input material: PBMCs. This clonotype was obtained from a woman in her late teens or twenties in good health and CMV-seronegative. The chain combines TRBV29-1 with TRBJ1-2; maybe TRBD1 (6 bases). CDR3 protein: CSVEGNTGIYGYTF. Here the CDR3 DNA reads TGCAGCGTTGAAGGAAACACAGGGATCTATGGCTACACCTTC.